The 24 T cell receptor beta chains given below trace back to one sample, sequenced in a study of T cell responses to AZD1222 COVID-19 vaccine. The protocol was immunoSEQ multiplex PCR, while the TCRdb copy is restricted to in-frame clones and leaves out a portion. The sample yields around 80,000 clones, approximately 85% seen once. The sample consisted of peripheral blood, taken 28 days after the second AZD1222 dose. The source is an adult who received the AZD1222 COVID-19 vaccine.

The CDR3 sequence: CASSSDMVTGELFF. The CDR3 bases are TGTGCCAGCAGTTCTGACATGGTTACCGGGGAGCTGTTTTTT. The genes are TRBV6-5 and TRBJ2-2, with no clear D. The germline CDR1 and CDR2 sequences are MNHEY and SVGAGI. CDR3 length equals 14 residues. V gave up 4 bases and J gave up 5 bases, with 11 bases separating them.

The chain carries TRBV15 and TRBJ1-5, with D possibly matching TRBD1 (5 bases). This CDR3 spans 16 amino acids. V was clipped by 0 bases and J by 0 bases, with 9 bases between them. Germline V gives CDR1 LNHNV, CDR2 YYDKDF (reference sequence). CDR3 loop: CATSRDWGISNQPQHF. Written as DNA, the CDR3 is TGTGCCACCAGCAGAGATTGGGGGATTAGCAATCAGCCCCAGCATTTT.

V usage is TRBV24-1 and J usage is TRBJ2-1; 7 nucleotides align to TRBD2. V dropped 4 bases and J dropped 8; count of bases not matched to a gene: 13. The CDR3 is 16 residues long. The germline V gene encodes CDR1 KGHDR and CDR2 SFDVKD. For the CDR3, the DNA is TGTGCCACCAGTGACCCCGTCAGGGAGGGTTTGGATGAGCAGTTCTTC. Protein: CATSDPVREGLDEQFF.

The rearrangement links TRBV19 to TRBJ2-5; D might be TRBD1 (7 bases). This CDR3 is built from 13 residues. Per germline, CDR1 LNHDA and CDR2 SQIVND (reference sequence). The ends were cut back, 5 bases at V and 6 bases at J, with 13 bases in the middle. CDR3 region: CASSFRGEKTQYF. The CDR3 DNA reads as TGTGCCAGTAGTTTCAGGGGGGAGAAGACCCAGTACTTC.

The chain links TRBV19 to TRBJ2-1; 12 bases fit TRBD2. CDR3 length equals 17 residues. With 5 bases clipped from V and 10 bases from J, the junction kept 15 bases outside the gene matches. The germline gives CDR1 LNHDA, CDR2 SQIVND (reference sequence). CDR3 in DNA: TGTGCCAGTAGTCCCACCCCTGGACTAGCGGGGCCGATGGAGCAGTTCTTC. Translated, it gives CASSPTPGLAGPMEQFF.

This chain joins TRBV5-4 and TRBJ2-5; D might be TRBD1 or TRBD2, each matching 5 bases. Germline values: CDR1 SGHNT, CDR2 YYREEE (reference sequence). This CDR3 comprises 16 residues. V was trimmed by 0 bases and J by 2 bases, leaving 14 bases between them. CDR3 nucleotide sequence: TGTGCCAGCAGCTTGGCCCAGGGCAGAGGGCAAGAGACCCAGTACTTC. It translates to CASSLAQGRGQETQYF.

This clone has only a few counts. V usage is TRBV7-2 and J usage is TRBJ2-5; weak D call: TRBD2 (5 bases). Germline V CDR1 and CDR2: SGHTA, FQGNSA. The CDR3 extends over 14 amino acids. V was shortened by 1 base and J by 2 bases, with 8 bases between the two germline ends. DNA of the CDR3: TGTGCCAGCAGCTTAGGACTACAACAAGAGACCCAGTACTTC. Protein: CASSLGLQQETQYF.

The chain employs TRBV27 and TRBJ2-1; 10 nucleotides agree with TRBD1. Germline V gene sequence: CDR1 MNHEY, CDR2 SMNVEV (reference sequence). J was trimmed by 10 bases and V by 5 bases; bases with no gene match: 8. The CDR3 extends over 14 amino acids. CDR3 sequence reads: CASSGGTGVGEQFF. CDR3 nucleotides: TGTGCCAGCAGTGGCGGGACAGGGGTAGGCGAGCAGTTCTTC.

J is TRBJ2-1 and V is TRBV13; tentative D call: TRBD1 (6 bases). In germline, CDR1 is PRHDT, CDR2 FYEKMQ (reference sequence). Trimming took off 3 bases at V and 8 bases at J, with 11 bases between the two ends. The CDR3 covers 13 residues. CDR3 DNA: TGTGCCAGCAGCTTGAACAGGGATCATGAGCAGTTCTTC. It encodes CASSLNRDHEQFF.

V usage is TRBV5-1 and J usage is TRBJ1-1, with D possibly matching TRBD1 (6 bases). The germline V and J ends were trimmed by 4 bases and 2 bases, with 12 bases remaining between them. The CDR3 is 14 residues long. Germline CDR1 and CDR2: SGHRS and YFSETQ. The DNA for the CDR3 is TGCGCCAGCAGCGCAGGACAGCCAAACACTGAAGCTTTCTTT. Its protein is CASSAGQPNTEAFF.

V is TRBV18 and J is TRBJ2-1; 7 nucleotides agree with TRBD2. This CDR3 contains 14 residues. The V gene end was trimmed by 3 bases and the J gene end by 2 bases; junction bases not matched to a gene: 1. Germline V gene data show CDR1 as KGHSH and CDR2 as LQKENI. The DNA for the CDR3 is TGTGCCAGCTCACCCGCGGGGGCCTACAATGAGCAGTTCTTC. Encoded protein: CASSPAGAYNEQFF.

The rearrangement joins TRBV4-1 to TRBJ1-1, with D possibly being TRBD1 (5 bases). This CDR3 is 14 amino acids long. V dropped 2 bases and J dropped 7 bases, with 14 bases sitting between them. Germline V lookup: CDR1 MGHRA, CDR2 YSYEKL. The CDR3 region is CASSQPTVSNEAFF. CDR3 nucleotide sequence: TGCGCCAGCAGCCAACCGACAGTTTCGAATGAAGCTTTCTTT.

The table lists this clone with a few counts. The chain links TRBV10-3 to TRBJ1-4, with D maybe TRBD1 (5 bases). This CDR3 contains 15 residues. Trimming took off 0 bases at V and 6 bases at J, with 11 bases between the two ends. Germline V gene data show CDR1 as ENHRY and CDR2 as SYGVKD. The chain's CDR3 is CAISESGGEDEKLFF. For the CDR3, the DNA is TGTGCCATCAGTGAGTCCGGGGGGGAGGATGAAAAACTGTTTTTT.

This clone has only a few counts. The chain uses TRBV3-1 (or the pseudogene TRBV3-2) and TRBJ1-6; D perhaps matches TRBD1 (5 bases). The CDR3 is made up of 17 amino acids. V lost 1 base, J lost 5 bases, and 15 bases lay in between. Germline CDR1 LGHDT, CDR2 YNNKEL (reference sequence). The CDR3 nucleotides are TGTGCCAGCAGCCAAGCAGGGTTACAACCCCATAATTCACCCCTCCACTTT. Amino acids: CASSQAGLQPHNSPLHF.

The CDR3 DNA reads as TGTGCCAGCAGCCAAACAGGGGCCAGCTCTGGAAACACCATATATTTT. This sequence encodes CASSQTGASSGNTIYF. The rearrangement uses TRBV3-1 (or the pseudogene TRBV3-2) and TRBJ1-3, with 7 bases lining up with TRBD1. Germline V gives CDR1 LGHDT, CDR2 YNNKEL (reference sequence). The CDR3 has 16 amino acids. The trim removed 2 bases at V and 0 bases at J, leaving 4 bases unmatched.

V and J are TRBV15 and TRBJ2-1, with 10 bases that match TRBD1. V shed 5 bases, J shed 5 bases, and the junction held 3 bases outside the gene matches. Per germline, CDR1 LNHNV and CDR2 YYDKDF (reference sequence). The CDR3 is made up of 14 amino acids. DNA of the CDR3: TGTGCCACCAGCCGTGGGACAGGGGACAATGAGCAGTTCTTC. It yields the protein CATSRGTGDNEQFF.

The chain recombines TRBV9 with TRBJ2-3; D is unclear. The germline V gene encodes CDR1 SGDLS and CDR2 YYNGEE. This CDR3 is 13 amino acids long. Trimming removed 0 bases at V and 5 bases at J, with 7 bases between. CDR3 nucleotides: TGTGCCAGCAGCGTAGCGGGTAGAGATACGCAGTATTTT. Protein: CASSVAGRDTQYF.

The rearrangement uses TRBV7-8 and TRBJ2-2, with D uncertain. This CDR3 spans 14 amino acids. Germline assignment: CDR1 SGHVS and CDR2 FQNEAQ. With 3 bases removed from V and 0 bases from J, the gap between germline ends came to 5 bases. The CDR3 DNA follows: TGTGCCAGCAGCTTTTCCGCGAACACCGGGGAGCTGTTTTTT. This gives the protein CASSFSANTGELFF.

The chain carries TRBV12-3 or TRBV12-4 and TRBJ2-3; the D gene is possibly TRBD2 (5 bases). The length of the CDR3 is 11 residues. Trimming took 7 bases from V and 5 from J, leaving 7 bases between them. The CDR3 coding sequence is TGTGCCAGCATGAGCGGAGATACGCAGTATTTT. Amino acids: CASMSGDTQYF.

This CDR3 reads CASSLIGQGARDTQYF. CDR3 sequence (DNA): TGTGCCAGCAGCCTAATCGGACAGGGGGCGAGAGATACGCAGTATTTT. This chain joins TRBV28 and TRBJ2-3; 11 bases are shared with TRBD1. The junction had 10 bases not matched to a gene; V was cut back by 6 bases and J by 5 bases. The CDR3 runs to 16 residues. Germline CDR1 and CDR2: MDHEN and SYDVKM.

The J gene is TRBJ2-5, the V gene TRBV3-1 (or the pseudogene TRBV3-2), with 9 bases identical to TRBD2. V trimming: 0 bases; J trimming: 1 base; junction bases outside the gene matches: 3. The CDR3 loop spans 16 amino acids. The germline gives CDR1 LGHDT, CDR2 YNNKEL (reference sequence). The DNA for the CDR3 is TGTGCCAGCAGCCAAGACTTTAGCGGGGGCCAAGAGACCCAGTACTTC. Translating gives CASSQDFSGGQETQYF.

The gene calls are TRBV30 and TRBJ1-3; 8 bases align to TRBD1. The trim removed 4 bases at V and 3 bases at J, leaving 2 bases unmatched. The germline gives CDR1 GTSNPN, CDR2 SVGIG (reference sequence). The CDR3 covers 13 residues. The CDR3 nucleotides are TGTGCCTGGATGGACAGGGATGGAAACACCATATATTTT. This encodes CAWMDRDGNTIYF. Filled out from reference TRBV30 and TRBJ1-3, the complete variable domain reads SQTIHQWPATLVQPVGSPLSLECTVEGTSNPNLYWYRQAAGRGLQLLFYSVGIGQISSEVPQNLSASRPQDRQFILSSKKLLLSDSGFYLCAWMDRDGNTIYFGEGSWLTVV.

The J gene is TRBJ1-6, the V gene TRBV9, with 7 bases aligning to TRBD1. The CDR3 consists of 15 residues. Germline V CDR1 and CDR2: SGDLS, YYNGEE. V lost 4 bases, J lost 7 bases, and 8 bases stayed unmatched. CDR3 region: CASSIRDRENSPLHF. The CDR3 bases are TGTGCCAGCAGCATACGGGACAGAGAAAATTCACCCCTCCACTTT.

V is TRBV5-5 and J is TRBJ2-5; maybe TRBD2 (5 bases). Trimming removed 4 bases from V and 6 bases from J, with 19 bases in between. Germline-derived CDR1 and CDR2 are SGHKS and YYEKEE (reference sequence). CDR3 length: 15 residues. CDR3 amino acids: CASSPPIVGGQTQYF. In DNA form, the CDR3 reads TGTGCCAGCAGCCCCCCTATTGTGGGCGGGCAGACCCAGTACTTC.